This T cell receptor (beta chain) was recorded in a study of blood T cell repertoires in COVID-19. Study-wide context: Samples representing acute and convalescent COVID-19 were sourced from the United States, Italy and Spain. PBMCs, B-cell-depleted T cells, or T cells provided the cDNA or gDNA that made up the material.

Per the original data handling: Amplification of reference gene primers was used by the study to estimate nucleated cell counts. Using immunoSEQ multiplex PCR, the repertoire was profiled, and TCRdb retains in-frame clones only, with some absent. The V and J calls and clone size are taken from that table; D and trimming were inferred from the DNA. The data show about 130,000 clones, with approximately 85% seen just once and approximately 4% held by the top ten. This CDR3 is 14 amino acids long. The germline V gene has CDR1 MNHEY and CDR2 SMNVEV (reference sequence). The ends were cut back, 7 bases at V and 4 bases at J, with 13 bases in the middle.

The source is a human donor in a cohort sampled during active COVID-19. V usage is TRBV27 and J usage is TRBJ2-2; D perhaps matches TRBD1 (6 bases). Sequencing was done on a sample of peripheral blood. In DNA, the CDR3 is TGTGCCAGCACTCTCACAGGGAGCACCGGGGAGCTGTTTTTT. It translates to CASTLTGSTGELFF.